This T cell receptor (beta chain) was observed in a study of T cells in Graves' hyperthyroidism and ophthalmopathy. From RNA transcripts, TCR beta CDR3 regions were amplified. First-round RT-PCR of the TCR CDR3 relied on the HTBI primer set. In TCRdb, the multiplex PCR reads were re-called with MiXCR into one record per CDR3 protein. The data show 600,000 to 900,000 distinct CDR3 sequences, roughly 17% seen once. Absent ophthalmopathy progression within 18 months defined stable Graves' hyperthyroidism. Uncontrolled infections, other autoimmune diseases, pregnancy or lactation led to exclusion of patients. From germline, CDR1 is MNHNS and CDR2 SASEGT. V lost 2 bases and J lost 2, with 10 bases in between. This CDR3 is 15 amino acids long.

Sample: blood. The TCR originated in a man in his late teens or twenties with Graves' hyperthyroidism. The gene calls are TRBV6-1 and TRBJ1-3, with no clear D. The CDR3 coding sequence is TGTGCCAGCAGTGAATGGGCAGGAGCTGGAAACACCATATATTTT. Its translation is CASSEWAGAGNTIYF.